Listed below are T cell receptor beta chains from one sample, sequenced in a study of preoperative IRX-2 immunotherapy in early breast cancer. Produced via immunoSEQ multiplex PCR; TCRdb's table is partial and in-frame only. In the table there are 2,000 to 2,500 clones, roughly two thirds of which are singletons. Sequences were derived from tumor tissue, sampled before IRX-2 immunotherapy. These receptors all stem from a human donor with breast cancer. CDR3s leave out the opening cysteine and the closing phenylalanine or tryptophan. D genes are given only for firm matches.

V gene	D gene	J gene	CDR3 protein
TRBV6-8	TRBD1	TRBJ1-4	ASSPGTGGPNEKLF
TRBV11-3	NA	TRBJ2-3	ASSDRRTASTDTQY
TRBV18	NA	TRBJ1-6	ASSPGTARSPLH
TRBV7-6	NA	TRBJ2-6	ASSLDFSGANVLT
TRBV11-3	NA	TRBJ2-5	ASSQVDSSQETQY
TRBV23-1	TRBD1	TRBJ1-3	ASSLGTGRNTIY
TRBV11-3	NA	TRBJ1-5	ASSTQGSSSQPQH
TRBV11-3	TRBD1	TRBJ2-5	ASSFFPGQGGETQY
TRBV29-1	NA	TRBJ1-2	SVERPTYGYT
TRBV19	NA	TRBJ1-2	ASSIRGRDYGYT
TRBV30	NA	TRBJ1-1	AWTPKGGALEAF
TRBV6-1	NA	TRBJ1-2	ASSEVQGYGYT
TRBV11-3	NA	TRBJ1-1	ASSPRAGIVNTEAF
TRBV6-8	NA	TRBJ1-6	ASNRQVTNSPLH
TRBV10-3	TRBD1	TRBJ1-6	AISERGGGGASPLH